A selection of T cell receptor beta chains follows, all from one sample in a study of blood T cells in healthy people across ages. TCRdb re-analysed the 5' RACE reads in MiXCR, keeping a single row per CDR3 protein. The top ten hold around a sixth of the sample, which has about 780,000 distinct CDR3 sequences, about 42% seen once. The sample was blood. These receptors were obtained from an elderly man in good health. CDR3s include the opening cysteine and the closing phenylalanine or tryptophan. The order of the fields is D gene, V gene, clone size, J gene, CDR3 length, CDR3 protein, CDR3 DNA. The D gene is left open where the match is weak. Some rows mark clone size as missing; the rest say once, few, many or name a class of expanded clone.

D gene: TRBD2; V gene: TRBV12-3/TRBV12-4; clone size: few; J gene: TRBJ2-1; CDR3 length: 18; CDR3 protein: CASSRSLTSGRGFHEQFF; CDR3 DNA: TGTGCCAGCAGCAGATCGTTGACTAGCGGGAGGGGCTTCCATGAGCAGTTCTTC
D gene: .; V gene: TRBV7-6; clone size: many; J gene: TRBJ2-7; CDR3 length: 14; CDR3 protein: CASSLGRGRYEQYF; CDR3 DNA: TGTGCCAGCAGCTTAGGGAGAGGGAGATACGAGCAGTACTTC
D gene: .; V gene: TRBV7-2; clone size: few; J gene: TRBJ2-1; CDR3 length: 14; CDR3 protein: CASSLDYSSNEQFF; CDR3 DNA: TGTGCCAGCAGCTTAGATTATTCCAGCAATGAGCAGTTCTTC
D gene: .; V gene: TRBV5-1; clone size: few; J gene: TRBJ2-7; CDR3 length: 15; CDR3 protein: CASSLAGDVRREQYF; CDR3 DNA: TGCGCCAGCAGCTTGGCCGGTGACGTACGGCGGGAGCAGTACTTC
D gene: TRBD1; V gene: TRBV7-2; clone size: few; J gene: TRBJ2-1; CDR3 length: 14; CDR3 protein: CASSPDRPYNEQFF; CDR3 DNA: TGTGCCAGCAGCCCGGACAGGCCCTACAATGAGCAGTTCTTC
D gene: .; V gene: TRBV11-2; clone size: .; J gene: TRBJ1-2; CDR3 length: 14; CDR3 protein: CASSSSTGNYGYTF; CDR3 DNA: TGTGCCAGCAGCTCCTCGACAGGAAACTATGGCTACACCTTC
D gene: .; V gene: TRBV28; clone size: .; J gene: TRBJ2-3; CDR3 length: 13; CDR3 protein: CASSSIAPDTQYF; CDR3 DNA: TGTGCCAGCAGTTCCATTGCCCCAGATACGCAGTATTTT
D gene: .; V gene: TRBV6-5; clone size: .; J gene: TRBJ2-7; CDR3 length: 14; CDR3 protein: CASSYRAPSYEQYF; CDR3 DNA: TGTGCCAGCAGTTACCGGGCTCCATCCTACGAGCAGTACTTC
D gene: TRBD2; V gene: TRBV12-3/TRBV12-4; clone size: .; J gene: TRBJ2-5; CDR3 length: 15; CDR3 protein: CASGRGLAREETQYF; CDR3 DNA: TGTGCCAGCGGTAGAGGACTAGCGCGAGAGGAGACCCAGTACTTC
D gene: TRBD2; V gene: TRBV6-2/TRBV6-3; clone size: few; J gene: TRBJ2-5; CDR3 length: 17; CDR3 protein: CASSYSIGAGGVQTQYF; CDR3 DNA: TGTGCCAGCAGTTACTCGATCGGCGCGGGAGGTGTACAGACCCAGTACTTC
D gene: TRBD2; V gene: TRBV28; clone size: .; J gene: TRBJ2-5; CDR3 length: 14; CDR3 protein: CASSSASGSETQYF; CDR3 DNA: TGTGCCAGCAGTTCGGCGAGCGGGAGTGAGACCCAGTACTTC
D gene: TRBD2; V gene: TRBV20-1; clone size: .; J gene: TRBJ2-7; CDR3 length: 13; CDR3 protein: CGAGGGFSYEQYF; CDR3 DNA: TGTGGAGCGGGAGGAGGTTTTTCCTACGAGCAGTACTTC
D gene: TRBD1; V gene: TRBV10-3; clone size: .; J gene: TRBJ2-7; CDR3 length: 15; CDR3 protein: CAISDVMDRDYEQYF; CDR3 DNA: TGTGCCATCAGTGATGTTATGGACAGGGACTACGAGCAGTACTTC
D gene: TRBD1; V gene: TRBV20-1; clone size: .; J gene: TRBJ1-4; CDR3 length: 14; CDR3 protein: CSARPGQGGEKLFF; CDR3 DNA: TGCAGTGCTAGACCGGGACAGGGAGGCGAAAAACTGTTTTTT
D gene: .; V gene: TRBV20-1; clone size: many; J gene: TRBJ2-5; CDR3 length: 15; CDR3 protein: CSASAVRGGQETQYF; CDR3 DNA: TGCAGTGCTAGTGCTGTCCGGGGTGGACAAGAGACCCAGTACTTC
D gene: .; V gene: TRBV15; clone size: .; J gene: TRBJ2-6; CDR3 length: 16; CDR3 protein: CATSRDMEAGANVLTF; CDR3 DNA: TGTGCCACCAGCAGAGATATGGAGGCTGGGGCCAACGTCCTGACTTTC
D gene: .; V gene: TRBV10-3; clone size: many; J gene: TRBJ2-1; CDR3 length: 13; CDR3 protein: CATAESSYNEQFF; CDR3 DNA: TGTGCCACCGCGGAGAGCTCCTACAATGAGCAGTTCTTC
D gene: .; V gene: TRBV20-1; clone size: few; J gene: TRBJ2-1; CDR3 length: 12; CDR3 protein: CSASANYNEQFF; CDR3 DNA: TGCAGTGCTAGCGCTAACTACAATGAGCAGTTCTTC
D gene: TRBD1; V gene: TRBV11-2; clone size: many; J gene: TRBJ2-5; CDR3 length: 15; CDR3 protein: CASSASRDRVETQYF; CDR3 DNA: TGTGCCAGCAGCGCCTCCAGGGACAGGGTAGAGACCCAGTACTTC
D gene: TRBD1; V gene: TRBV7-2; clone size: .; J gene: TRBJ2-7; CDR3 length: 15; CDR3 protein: CASSPPGTGPYEQYF; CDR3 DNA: TGTGCCAGCAGCCCCCCCGGGACAGGACCCTACGAGCAGTACTTC
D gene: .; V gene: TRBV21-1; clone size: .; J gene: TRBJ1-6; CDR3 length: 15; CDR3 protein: CATDQAGSYNSPLHF; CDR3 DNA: TGTGCCACCGATCAGGCTGGTTCCTATAATTCACCCCTCCACTTT
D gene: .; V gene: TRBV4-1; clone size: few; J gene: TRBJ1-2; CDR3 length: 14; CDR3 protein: CASSQAGRNYGYTF; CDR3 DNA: TGCGCCAGCAGCCAAGCGGGACGTAACTATGGCTACACCTTC
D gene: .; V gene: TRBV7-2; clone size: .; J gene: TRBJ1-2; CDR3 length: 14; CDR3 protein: CASSVNAGAYGYTF; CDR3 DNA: TGTGCCAGCAGCGTTAATGCAGGCGCTTATGGCTACACCTTC
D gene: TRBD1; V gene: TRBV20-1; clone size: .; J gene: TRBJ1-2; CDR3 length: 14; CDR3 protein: CSAIDRAQHYGYTF; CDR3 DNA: TGCAGTGCTATCGACAGGGCCCAGCACTATGGCTACACCTTC
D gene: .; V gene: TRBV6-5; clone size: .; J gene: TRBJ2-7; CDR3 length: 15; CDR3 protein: CASRAGTSIVGEQYF; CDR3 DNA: TGTGCCAGCAGAGCCGGGACCTCCATCGTCGGAGAGCAGTACTTC